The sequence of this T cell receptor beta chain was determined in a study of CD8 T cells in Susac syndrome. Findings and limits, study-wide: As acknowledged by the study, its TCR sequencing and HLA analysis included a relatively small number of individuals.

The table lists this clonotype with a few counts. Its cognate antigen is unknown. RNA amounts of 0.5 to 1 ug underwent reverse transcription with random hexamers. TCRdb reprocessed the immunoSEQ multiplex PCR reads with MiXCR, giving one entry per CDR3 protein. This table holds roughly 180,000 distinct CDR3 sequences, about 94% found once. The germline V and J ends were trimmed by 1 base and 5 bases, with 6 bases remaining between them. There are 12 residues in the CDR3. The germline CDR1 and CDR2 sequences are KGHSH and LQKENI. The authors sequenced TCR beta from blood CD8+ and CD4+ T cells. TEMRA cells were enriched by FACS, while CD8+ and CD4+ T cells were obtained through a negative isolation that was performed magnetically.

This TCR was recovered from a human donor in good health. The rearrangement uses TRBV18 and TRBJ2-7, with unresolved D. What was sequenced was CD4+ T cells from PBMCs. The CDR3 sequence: CASSPQGNEQYF. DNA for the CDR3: TGTGCCAGCTCACCACAAGGGAACGAGCAGTACTTC.